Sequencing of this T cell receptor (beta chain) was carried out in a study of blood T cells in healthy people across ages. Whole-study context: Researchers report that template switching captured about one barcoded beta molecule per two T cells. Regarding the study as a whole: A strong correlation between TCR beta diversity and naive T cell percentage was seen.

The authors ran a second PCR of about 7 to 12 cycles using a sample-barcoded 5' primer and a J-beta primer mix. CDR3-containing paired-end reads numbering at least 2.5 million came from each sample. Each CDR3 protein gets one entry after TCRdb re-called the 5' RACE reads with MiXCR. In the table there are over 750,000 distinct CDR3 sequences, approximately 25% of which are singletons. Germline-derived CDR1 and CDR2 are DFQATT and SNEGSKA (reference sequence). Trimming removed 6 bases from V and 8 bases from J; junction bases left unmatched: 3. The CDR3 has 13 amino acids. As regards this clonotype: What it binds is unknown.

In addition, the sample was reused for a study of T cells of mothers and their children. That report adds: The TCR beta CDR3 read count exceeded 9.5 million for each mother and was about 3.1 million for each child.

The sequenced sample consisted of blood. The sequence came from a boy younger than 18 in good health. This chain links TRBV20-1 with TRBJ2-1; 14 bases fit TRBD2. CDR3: CSAGLAGVYEQFF. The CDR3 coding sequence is TGCAGTGCGGGACTAGCGGGAGTTTATGAGCAGTTCTTC.